The 15 T cell receptor beta chains listed next were all sequenced from one sample in a study of blood T cell repertoires in COVID-19. The repertoire was sequenced with immunoSEQ multiplex PCR; TCRdb's copy has only in-frame clones and lacks some. The table includes around 280,000 clones, about nine tenths detected once. Specimen: PBMCs or T cells enriched from blood (not recorded which). The receptor set was obtained from a woman aged 40 to 55 who had recovered from COVID-19.

The V call is TRBV5-1, the J call TRBJ1-4; tentatively, D is TRBD1 (6 bases). Germline CDR1 is SGHRS and CDR2 is YFSETQ. The ends were cut back, 3 bases at V and 6 bases at J, with 12 bases in the middle. This CDR3 contains 14 residues. The CDR3 DNA sequence: TGCGCCAGCAGCTCACAGGGAGCAGATGAAAAACTGTTTTTT. It specifies CASSSQGADEKLFF.

This clone was counted a single time. This chain joins TRBV6-5 and TRBJ1-2, with 7 bases that match TRBD1. The germline CDR1 and CDR2 sequences are MNHEY and SVGAGI. This CDR3 spans 15 amino acids. V lost 6 bases to trimming and J lost 2 bases; unmatched junction nucleotides: 9. The CDR3 here is CASSLTTGVNYGYTF. DNA for the CDR3: TGTGCCAGCAGCCTCACCACAGGGGTGAACTATGGCTACACCTTC.

The rearrangement joins TRBV7-9 to TRBJ2-1; unclear D gene. V was shortened by 4 bases and J by 3 bases, with 16 bases between the two germline ends. Germline CDR1 SEHNR, CDR2 FQNEAQ (reference sequence). CDR3 size: 16 residues. The chain's CDR3 is CASSSYHGPDYNEQFF. The DNA of the CDR3 is TGTGCCAGCAGCTCGTATCATGGGCCTGACTACAATGAGCAGTTCTTC.

The chain employs TRBV7-2 and TRBJ1-4, with D tentatively TRBD1 (5 bases). V was clipped by 2 bases and J by 6 bases, with 10 bases between them. Germline V lookup: CDR1 SGHTA, CDR2 FQGNSA. This CDR3 comprises 14 residues. Here the CDR3 reads CASSLRGIDEKLFF. CDR3 DNA sequence: TGTGCCAGCAGCTTACGGGGGATCGATGAAAAACTGTTTTTT.

This rearrangement joins TRBV6-4 to TRBJ2-1, with 12 positions matching TRBD2. There are 14 residues in the CDR3. Germline assignment: CDR1 MRHNA and CDR2 SNTAGT. The junction had 8 bases not matched to a gene; V was cut back by 9 bases and J by 8 bases. CDR3 protein: CARDLAGGPYEQFF. The CDR3 coding sequence is TGTGCCAGGGACCTAGCGGGGGGGCCGTATGAGCAGTTCTTC.

This clone was found many times. The J gene is TRBJ1-6, the V gene TRBV10-1; D is ambiguous. The CDR3 runs to 13 residues. In germline, CDR1 is WNHNN, CDR2 SYGVQD (reference sequence). V lost 10 bases to trimming and J lost 4 bases, with 11 bases between them. In DNA form, the CDR3 reads TGCGCCACCTCCCGGGAATATAATTCACCCCTCCACTTT. Its translation: CATSREYNSPLHF.

The chain joins TRBV5-1 to TRBJ2-7; 8 bases align to TRBD2. CDR1 SGHRS and CDR2 YFSETQ come from the germline V gene. The CDR3 consists of 14 residues. V shed 1 base and J 3 bases; nucleotides not matched to a gene: 3. The CDR3 sequence: CASSLSGRSYEQYF. As DNA, the CDR3 is TGCGCCAGCAGCTTGAGCGGGAGAAGCTACGAGCAGTACTTC. The entire variable domain, with the rest obtained from reference TRBV5-1 and TRBJ2-7, is as follows: KAGVTQTPRYLIKTRGQQVTLSCSPISGHRSVSWYQQTPGQGLQFLFEYFSETQRNKGNFPGRFSGRQFSNSRSEMNVSTLELGDSALYLCASSLSGRSYEQYFGPGTRLTVT.

This sequence joins TRBV5-1 and TRBJ2-3; 7 positions agree with TRBD2. Trimming took 0 bases from V and 2 from J; bases not matched to a gene: 6. This CDR3 spans 16 amino acids. CDR1 and CDR2 (germline): SGHRS, YFSETQ. The CDR3: CASSLGVSGYTDTQYF. The CDR3 DNA reads as TGCGCCAGCAGCTTGGGGGTTAGCGGGTACACAGATACGCAGTATTTT.

The CDR3 DNA is TGCGCCAGCAGCCGGGGGACAGTTAACACTGAAGCTTTCTTT. Its translation: CASSRGTVNTEAFF. The rearrangement joins TRBV10-1 to TRBJ1-1, with 7 nucleotides matching TRBD1. CDR3 length: 14 amino acids. The ends lost 6 bases at V and 2 bases at J; junction bases unmatched: 6. Germline CDR1 reads WNHNN; CDR2 reads SYGVQD (reference sequence).

This clone was recorded only once. The rearrangement uses TRBV4-1 and TRBJ2-7; D is unclear. The CDR3 is 16 residues long. The germline CDR1 and CDR2 sequences are MGHRA and YSYEKL. The V gene lost 0 bases and the J gene lost 6 bases, with 18 bases spanning the gap. Here the CDR3 DNA reads TGCGCCAGCAGCCAAGATCGCATTCACGGGTTTCGCGAGCAGTACTTC. This sequence encodes CASSQDRIHGFREQYF.

The chain employs TRBV2 and TRBJ1-1; TRBD1 matches 9 bases. From germline, CDR1 is SNHLY and CDR2 FYNNEI. This CDR3 is built from 14 residues. Trimming removed 4 bases from V and 3 bases from J; junction bases left unmatched: 3. CDR3: CASSVQGADTEAFF. The CDR3 nucleotides are TGTGCCAGCAGTGTACAGGGGGCGGACACTGAAGCTTTCTTT.

The chain combines TRBV15 with TRBJ1-2; the D is unclear. The germline V and J ends were trimmed by 1 base and 7 bases, with 19 bases remaining between them. Germline CDR1 and CDR2: LNHNV and YYDKDF (reference sequence). The CDR3 is made up of 16 amino acids. The CDR3 coding sequence is TGTGCCACCAGCAGAGCGCGAGCGGCCTCGCTGGGTGGCTACACCTTC. It translates to CATSRARAASLGGYTF.

The chain has TRBV2 and TRBJ1-1; no definite D call. Germline V gene data show CDR1 as SNHLY and CDR2 as FYNNEI. The ends were cut back, 6 bases at V and 2 bases at J, with 16 bases in the middle. The CDR3 is 15 amino acids. CDR3 nucleotide sequence: TGTGCCAGCAGAAGGGAGGGCGCGGGAAACACTGAAGCTTTCTTT. Translated: CASRREGAGNTEAFF.

The rearrangement links TRBV5-1 to TRBJ2-5; the D gene is possibly TRBD1 (6 bases). This CDR3 comprises 14 residues. Looked up from germline, CDR1 is SGHRS and CDR2 is YFSETQ. Trimming removed 1 base from V and 5 bases from J, with 12 bases in between. The CDR3 is CASSLMTGLETQYF. Written as DNA, the CDR3 is TGCGCCAGCAGCTTGATGACAGGATTGGAGACCCAGTACTTC.

This clone has a single count. The chain links TRBV19 to TRBJ2-7; D perhaps matches TRBD1 (6 bases). Germline lookup yields CDR1 LNHDA and CDR2 SQIVND (reference sequence). The V and J ends lost 4 bases and 2 bases respectively, with 18 bases between them. This CDR3 comprises 16 residues. The CDR3 here is CASSNQGQLPPYEQYF. In DNA, the CDR3 is TGTGCCAGTAGTAACCAAGGACAGCTCCCACCCTACGAGCAGTACTTC.